This T cell receptor (beta chain) is drawn from a study of T cell repertoires in cytomegalovirus infection. Background on the study: Both recently identified HLA-C-restricted and well-studied HLA-B-restricted CMV epitopes were used in the study. In public TCR beta signatures, there were indications of both CMV infection and matching HLA type. Whole-study findings and limits: The ex vivo response was dominated by HLA-C-restricted CMV-specific TCR beta clonotypes.

TCRdb re-called the reads through MiXCR, storing one row per CDR3 protein. The sample carries around 310,000 distinct CDR3 sequences, 25% to 35% recorded once. As regards this clonotype: Its antigen is currently unknown.

The CDR3 runs to 15 residues. J was trimmed by 4 bases and V by 5 bases; bases with no gene match: 9. Germline loops: CDR1 SGHTA, CDR2 FQGNSA. The receptor was isolated from a human donor in good health (CMV status not recorded). Some clones in this sample may be carry-over from other donors' samples. The J gene is TRBJ1-1, the V gene TRBV7-2, with 8 bases that match TRBD1. Sequencing used cultured PBMCs, obtained from culture after CMV antigen stimulation. CDR3 nucleotides: TGTGCCAGCAGCAAAGACAGGGGAGTAACCACTGAAGCTTTCTTT. This sequence encodes CASSKDRGVTTEAFF. Together with reference TRBV7-2 and TRBJ1-1, the CDR3 gives the full variable domain: GAGVSQSPSNKVTEKGKDVELRCDPISGHTALYWYRQSLGQGLEFLIYFQGNSAPDKSGLPSDRFSAERTGGSVSTLTIQRTQQEDSAVYLCASSKDRGVTTEAFFGQGTRLTVV.